The rows below give T cell receptor beta chains drawn from one sample of a study of T cell repertoires in cytomegalovirus infection. Each CDR3 protein is one row after TCRdb ran MiXCR on the reads. The table has roughly 800,000 distinct CDR3 sequences, around 29% seen once. These receptors lack a known antigen. Sequencing used cultured CD8+ T cells from PBMCs, obtained from culture after CMV antigen stimulation. The receptors were gathered from a human donor in good health (CMV status not recorded). Some clones in this sample may be carry-over from other donors' samples. CDR3s include the opening cysteine and the closing phenylalanine or tryptophan. The D gene is left open where the match is weak. The size of a clone is reported for some rows only, either as once, few or many, or as a class for expanded clones.

v_call: TRBV28
j_call: TRBJ1-2
clone_size: -
d_call: TRBD1
cdr3_aa: CASSLTGTGGARGYTF
cdr3_nt: TGTGCCAGCAGTTTAACCGGGACAGGGGGCGCGCGGGGCTACACCTTC

v_call: TRBV7-9
j_call: TRBJ2-2
clone_size: -
d_call: TRBD2
cdr3_aa: CASSLVRGDNTGELFF
cdr3_nt: TGTGCCAGCAGCTTAGTGCGGGGGGACAACACCGGGGAGCTGTTTTTT

v_call: TRBV5-1
j_call: TRBJ1-2
clone_size: many
d_call: TRBD1
cdr3_aa: CASSLVAGGMAAAGYTF
cdr3_nt: TGCGCCAGCAGCTTGGTGGCAGGGGGCATGGCTGCTGCCGGCTACACCTTC

v_call: TRBV6-5
j_call: TRBJ1-5
clone_size: -
d_call: -
cdr3_aa: CASSYTGPGQPQHF
cdr3_nt: TGTGCCAGCAGTTATACAGGGCCTGGTCAGCCCCAGCATTTT

v_call: TRBV27
j_call: TRBJ2-7
clone_size: few
d_call: -
cdr3_aa: CASTPLDSAYEQYF
cdr3_nt: TGTGCCAGCACCCCCCTTGACAGCGCCTACGAGCAGTACTTC

v_call: TRBV27
j_call: TRBJ2-1
clone_size: few
d_call: -
cdr3_aa: CASSVSWGNEQFF
cdr3_nt: TGTGCCAGCAGCGTGTCTTGGGGCAATGAGCAGTTCTTC

v_call: TRBV19
j_call: TRBJ2-1
clone_size: few
d_call: -
cdr3_aa: CASIGRGTPNEQFF
cdr3_nt: TGTGCCAGTATTGGGCGAGGGACCCCCAATGAGCAGTTCTTC

v_call: TRBV27
j_call: TRBJ1-5
clone_size: few
d_call: -
cdr3_aa: CASSWGTSNQPQHF
cdr3_nt: TGTGCCAGCAGTTGGGGGACTAGCAATCAGCCCCAGCATTTT

v_call: TRBV4-1
j_call: TRBJ1-2
clone_size: many
d_call: -
cdr3_aa: CASSRSSGVYGYTF
cdr3_nt: TGCGCCAGCAGCCGTTCCTCCGGGGTCTATGGCTACACCTTC

v_call: TRBV13
j_call: TRBJ2-2
clone_size: many
d_call: TRBD1
cdr3_aa: CASSPRDLTGGAVTGELFF
cdr3_nt: TGTGCCAGCAGCCCTAGGGACCTCACAGGGGGCGCGGTCACCGGGGAGCTGTTTTTT

v_call: TRBV10-3
j_call: TRBJ2-3
clone_size: once
d_call: -
cdr3_aa: CAISESQLDTQYF
cdr3_nt: TGTGCCATCAGTGAGTCCCAACTAGACACGCAGTATTTT

v_call: TRBV19
j_call: TRBJ2-7
clone_size: -
d_call: -
cdr3_aa: CATQGGDGSYEQYF
cdr3_nt: TGTGCCACCCAGGGGGGAGATGGGTCCTACGAGCAGTACTTC

v_call: TRBV19
j_call: TRBJ2-1
clone_size: few
d_call: TRBD2
cdr3_aa: CASSPLAAGDEQFF
cdr3_nt: TGTGCCAGTAGCCCACTAGCGGCTGGCGATGAGCAGTTCTTC

v_call: TRBV6-5
j_call: TRBJ1-2
clone_size: -
d_call: TRBD1
cdr3_aa: CASSPQGLNGYTF
cdr3_nt: TGTGCCAGCAGTCCACAGGGGTTGAATGGCTACACCTTC

v_call: TRBV6-1
j_call: TRBJ1-5
clone_size: -
d_call: -
cdr3_aa: CASSEYRGRGGNQPQHF
cdr3_nt: TGTGCCAGCAGTGAATATCGGGGGCGCGGGGGCAATCAGCCCCAGCATTTT

v_call: TRBV19
j_call: TRBJ1-1
clone_size: -
d_call: -
cdr3_aa: CASSIGGPPNTEAFF
cdr3_nt: TGTGCCAGTAGTATAGGAGGGCCTCCGAACACTGAAGCTTTCTTT